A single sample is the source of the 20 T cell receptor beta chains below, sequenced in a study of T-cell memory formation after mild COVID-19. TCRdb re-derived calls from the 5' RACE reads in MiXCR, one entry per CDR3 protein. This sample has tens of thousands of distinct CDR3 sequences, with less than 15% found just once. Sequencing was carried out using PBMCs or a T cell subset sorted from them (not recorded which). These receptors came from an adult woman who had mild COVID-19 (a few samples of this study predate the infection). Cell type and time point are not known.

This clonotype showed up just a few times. The CDR3, as DNA: TGCGCCAGCAGCCCCGAGCGGGGGGGCATCAAAAACATTCAGTACTTC. It specifies CASSPERGGIKNIQYF. The gene calls are TRBV4-1 and TRBJ2-4, with 10 bases identical to TRBD2. This CDR3 is built from 16 residues. Losses at the gene ends were 4 bases for V and 3 bases for J; bases not matched to a gene: 6. Per the germline V gene, CDR1 is MGHRA and CDR2 is YSYEKL.

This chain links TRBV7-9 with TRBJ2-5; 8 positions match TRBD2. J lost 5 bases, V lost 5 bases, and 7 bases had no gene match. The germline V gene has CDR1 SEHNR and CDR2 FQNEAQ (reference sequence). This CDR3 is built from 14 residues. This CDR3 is CASSTGGHWETQYF. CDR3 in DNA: TGTGCCAGCAGCACGGGAGGGCATTGGGAGACCCAGTACTTC.

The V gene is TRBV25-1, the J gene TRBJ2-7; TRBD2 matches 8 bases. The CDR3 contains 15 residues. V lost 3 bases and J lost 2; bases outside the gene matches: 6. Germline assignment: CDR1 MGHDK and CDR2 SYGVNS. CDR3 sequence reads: CASSEIGGGAYEQYF. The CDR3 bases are TGTGCCAGCAGTGAGATCGGGGGGGGTGCCTACGAGCAGTACTTC.

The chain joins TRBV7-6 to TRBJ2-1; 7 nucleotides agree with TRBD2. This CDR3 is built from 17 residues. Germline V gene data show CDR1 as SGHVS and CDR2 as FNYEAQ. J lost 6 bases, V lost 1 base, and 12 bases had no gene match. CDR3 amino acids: CASSLVEGGPASNEQFF. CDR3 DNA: TGTGCCAGCAGCTTAGTAGAGGGAGGGCCGGCTTCCAATGAGCAGTTCTTC.

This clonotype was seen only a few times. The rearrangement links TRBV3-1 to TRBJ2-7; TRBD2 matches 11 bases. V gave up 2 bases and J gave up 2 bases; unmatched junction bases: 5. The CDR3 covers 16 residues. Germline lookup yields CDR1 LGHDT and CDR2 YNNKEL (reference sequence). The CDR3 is CASSQPGLAGAYEQYF. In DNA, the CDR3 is TGTGCCAGCAGCCAACCAGGACTAGCGGGTGCCTACGAGCAGTACTTC.

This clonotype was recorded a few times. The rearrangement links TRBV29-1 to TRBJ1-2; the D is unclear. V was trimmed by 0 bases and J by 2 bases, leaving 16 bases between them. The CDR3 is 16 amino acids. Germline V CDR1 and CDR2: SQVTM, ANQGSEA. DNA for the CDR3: TGCAGCGTTGAAGACCCCGGGAGTCACAGCAACTATGGCTACACCTTC. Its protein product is CSVEDPGSHSNYGYTF.

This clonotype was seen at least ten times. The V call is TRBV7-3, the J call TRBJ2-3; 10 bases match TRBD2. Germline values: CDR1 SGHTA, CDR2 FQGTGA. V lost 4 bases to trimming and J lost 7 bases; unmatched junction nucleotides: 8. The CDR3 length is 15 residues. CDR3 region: CASSSERGGMNTQYF. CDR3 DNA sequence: TGTGCCAGCAGCTCAGAGCGGGGGGGCATGAATACGCAGTATTTT.

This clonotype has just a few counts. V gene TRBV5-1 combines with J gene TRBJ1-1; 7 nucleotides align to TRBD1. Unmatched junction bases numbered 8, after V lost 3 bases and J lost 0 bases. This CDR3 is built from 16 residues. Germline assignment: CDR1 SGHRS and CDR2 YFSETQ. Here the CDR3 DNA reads TGCGCCAGCAGCTCTACTTTGACAGGGCTGAACACTGAAGCTTTCTTT. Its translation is CASSSTLTGLNTEAFF.

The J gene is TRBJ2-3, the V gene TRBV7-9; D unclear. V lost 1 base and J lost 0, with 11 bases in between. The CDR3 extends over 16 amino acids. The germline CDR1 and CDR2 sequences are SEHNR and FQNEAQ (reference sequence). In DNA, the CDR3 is TGTGCCAGCAGCTTAGATCTGGTCTCTAGCACAGATACGCAGTATTTT. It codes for CASSLDLVSSTDTQYF.

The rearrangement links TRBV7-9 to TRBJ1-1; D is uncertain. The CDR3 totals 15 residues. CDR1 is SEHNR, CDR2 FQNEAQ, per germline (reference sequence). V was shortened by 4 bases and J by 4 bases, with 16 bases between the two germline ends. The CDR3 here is CASSYPNGRGTEAFF. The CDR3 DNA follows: TGTGCCAGCAGCTATCCGAACGGTCGAGGCACTGAAGCTTTCTTT.

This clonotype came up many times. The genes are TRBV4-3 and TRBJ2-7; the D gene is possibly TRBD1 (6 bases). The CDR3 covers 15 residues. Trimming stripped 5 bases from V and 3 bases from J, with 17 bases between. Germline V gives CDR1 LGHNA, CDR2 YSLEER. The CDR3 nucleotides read TGCGCCAGCAGCATATCCCAGGGGATGTACTACGAGCAGTACTTC. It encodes CASSISQGMYYEQYF.

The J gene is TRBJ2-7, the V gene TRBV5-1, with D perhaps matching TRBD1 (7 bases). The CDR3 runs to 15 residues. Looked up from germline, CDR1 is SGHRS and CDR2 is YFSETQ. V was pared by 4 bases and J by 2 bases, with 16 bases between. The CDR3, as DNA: TGCGCCAGCAGCCGGGACTGGGACAGAACCTACGAGCAGTACTTC. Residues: CASSRDWDRTYEQYF.

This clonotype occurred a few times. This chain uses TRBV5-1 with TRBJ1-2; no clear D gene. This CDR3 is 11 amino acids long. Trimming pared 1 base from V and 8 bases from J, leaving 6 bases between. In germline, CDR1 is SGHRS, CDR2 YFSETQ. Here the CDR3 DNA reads TGCGCCAGCAGCTTGAGTGGGGGCTACACCTTC. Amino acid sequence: CASSLSGGYTF. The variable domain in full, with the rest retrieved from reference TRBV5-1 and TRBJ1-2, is KAGVTQTPRYLIKTRGQQVTLSCSPISGHRSVSWYQQTPGQGLQFLFEYFSETQRNKGNFPGRFSGRQFSNSRSEMNVSTLELGDSALYLCASSLSGGYTFGSGTRLTVV.

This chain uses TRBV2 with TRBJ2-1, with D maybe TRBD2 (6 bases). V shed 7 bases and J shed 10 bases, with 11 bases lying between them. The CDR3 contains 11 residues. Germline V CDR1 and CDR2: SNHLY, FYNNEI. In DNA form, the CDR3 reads TGTGCCAGCACCTCGGGAGAGGAGCAGTTCTTC. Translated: CASTSGEEQFF.

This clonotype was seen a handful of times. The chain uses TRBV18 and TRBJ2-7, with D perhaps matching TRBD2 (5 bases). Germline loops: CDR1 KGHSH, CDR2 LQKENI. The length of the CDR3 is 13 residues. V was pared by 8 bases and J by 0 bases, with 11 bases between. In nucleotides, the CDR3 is TGTGCCAGCGCCCCTGGGAGCTCCTACGAGCAGTACTTC. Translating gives CASAPGSSYEQYF.

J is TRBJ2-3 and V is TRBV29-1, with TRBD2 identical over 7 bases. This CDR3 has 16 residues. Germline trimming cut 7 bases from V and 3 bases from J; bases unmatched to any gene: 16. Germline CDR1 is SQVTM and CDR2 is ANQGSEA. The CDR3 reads CSADDFAGAGTDTQYF. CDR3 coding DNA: TGCAGCGCGGATGATTTCGCGGGAGCTGGGACAGATACGCAGTATTTT.

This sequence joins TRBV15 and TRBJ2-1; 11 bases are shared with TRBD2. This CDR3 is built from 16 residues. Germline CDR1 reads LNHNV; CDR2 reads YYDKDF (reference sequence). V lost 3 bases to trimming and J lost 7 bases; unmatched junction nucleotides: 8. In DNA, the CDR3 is TGTGCCACCAGCAGTCCCTGGGCTAGCGGGGGGAATGAGCAGTTCTTC. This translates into CATSSPWASGGNEQFF.

CDR3 amino acids: CASSQGQGWTDTQYF. CDR3 nucleotides: TGTGCCAGCAGCCAGGGACAGGGTTGGACAGATACGCAGTATTTT. The V gene is TRBV14, the J gene TRBJ2-3, with 9 nucleotides matching TRBD1. Germline trimming cut 3 bases from V and 3 bases from J; bases unmatched to any gene: 4. The CDR3 spans 15 residues. Per germline, CDR1 SGHDN and CDR2 FVKESK.

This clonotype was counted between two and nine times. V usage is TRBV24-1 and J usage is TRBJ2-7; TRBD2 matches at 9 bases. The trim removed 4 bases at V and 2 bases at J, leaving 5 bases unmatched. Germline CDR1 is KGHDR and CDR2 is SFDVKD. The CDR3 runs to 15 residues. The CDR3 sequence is CATSETSGSPYEQYF. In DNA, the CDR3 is TGTGCCACCAGTGAAACTAGCGGGTCCCCCTACGAGCAGTACTTC.

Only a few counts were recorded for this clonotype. The CDR3 coding sequence is TGTGCCAGCAGCTCGGGACTCCCGAGCACAGATACGCAGTATTTT. Translating gives CASSSGLPSTDTQYF. This sequence joins TRBV7-3 and TRBJ2-3; D is possibly TRBD2 (6 bases). The CDR3 has 15 amino acids. Germline V gene lookup returns CDR1 SGHTA and CDR2 FQGTGA. The ends were cut back, 4 bases at V and 0 bases at J, with 11 bases in the middle.